This T cell receptor beta chain was observed in a study of blood T cell repertoires in COVID-19. Background on the study: Samples came from the United States, Italy and Spain, spanning acute and convalescent COVID-19. PBMCs, B-cell-depleted T cells, or T cells were the source of the cDNA or gDNA that made up the material.

Per the original methods: By means of reference gene primer amplification, nucleated cell counts were estimated. The data were produced by immunoSEQ multiplex PCR, yet TCRdb's version contains in-frame clones alone and is incomplete. Clonal size and the V and J genes are those of that table, whereas D and trimming came from the DNA. The sample consists of approximately 99,000 clones, around 84% of them appearing once. Sample: peripheral blood. The receptor's source is a woman aged 60 to 75 in a cohort sampled during active or convalescent COVID-19.

The DNA of the CDR3 is TGTGCCACCAGTGATCAATCACAGGGTTTAGGCCAGTACTTC. As protein: CATSDQSQGLGQYF. This rearrangement joins TRBV24-1 to TRBJ2-5; a possible D gene is TRBD1 (6 bases). Trimming pared 3 bases from V and 10 bases from J, leaving 17 bases between. This CDR3 has 14 amino acids. Germline values: CDR1 KGHDR, CDR2 SFDVKD.